Listed below are T cell receptor beta chains from one sample, sequenced in a study of blood T cells in healthy people across ages. TCRdb analysed the 5' RACE reads with MiXCR anew, one entry per CDR3 protein. This sample has about 500,000 distinct CDR3 sequences; less than 25% occur once, and the top ten carry roughly 9.4%. This sample was shared with a second study, whose subject was T cells of mothers and their children.

Sequenced: blood. The origin of the receptors is a boy aged 5-17 years in good health. The CDR3 runs from the conserved cysteine through the conserved F or W. Each record gives: J gene, D gene, CDR3 length, clone size, V gene, CDR3 DNA, CDR3 protein. A D gene is named only where the DNA matches it firmly. Some rows have no size entry. The others give once, few or many, or a class for an expanded clone.

>TRBJ1-4|.|13|few|TRBV27
TGTGCCAGCAGTTGGGGGAGGAACGAAAAACTGTTTTTT
CASSWGRNEKLFF
>TRBJ2-1|.|16|few|TRBV6-5
TGTGCCAGCAGTTACTCGATCGGGGCGGTAAGCCATGAGCAGTTCTTC
CASSYSIGAVSHEQFF
>TRBJ2-5|.|13|many|TRBV29-1
TGCAGCGTTGTGGGGGCCCTCCAAGAGACCCAGTACTTC
CSVVGALQETQYF
>TRBJ1-4|.|14|.|TRBV5-1
TGCGCCAGCACGACCGGGACCGGTAATGAAAAACTGTTTTTT
CASTTGTGNEKLFF
>TRBJ2-7|.|13|.|TRBV5-1
TGCGCCAGCAGCTTGAGGCCTCTTTACGAGCAGTACTTC
CASSLRPLYEQYF
>TRBJ2-7|.|13|.|TRBV12-3/TRBV12-4
TGTGCCAGCAGTTTTTGGGTTGGCCACGAGCAGTACTTC
CASSFWVGHEQYF
>TRBJ2-7|TRBD1|14|.|TRBV6-5
TGTGCCAGCAGTTACAATGACAGGGAGTACGAGCAGTACTTC
CASSYNDREYEQYF
>TRBJ2-6|.|18|many|TRBV7-8
TGTGCCAGCAGCTTAACGTATCAAAGGGGGTCTGGGGCCAACGTCCTGACTTTC
CASSLTYQRGSGANVLTF
>TRBJ2-5|.|13|few|TRBV5-1
TGCGCCAGCAGCTTGGCGAAGCGAAAGACCCAGTACTTC
CASSLAKRKTQYF
>TRBJ1-1|TRBD1|13|.|TRBV27
TGTGCCAGCAGGACCAGGGGGCCGACTGAAGCTTTCTTT
CASRTRGPTEAFF
>TRBJ1-2|.|14|.|TRBV12-3/TRBV12-4
TGTGCCAGCAGTTTCCAGGGGAGGGGCTATGGCTACACCTTC
CASSFQGRGYGYTF
>TRBJ2-1|.|14|.|TRBV6-4
TGTGCCACCTCCGCGGGACAGACCTACAATGAGCAGTTCTTC
CATSAGQTYNEQFF